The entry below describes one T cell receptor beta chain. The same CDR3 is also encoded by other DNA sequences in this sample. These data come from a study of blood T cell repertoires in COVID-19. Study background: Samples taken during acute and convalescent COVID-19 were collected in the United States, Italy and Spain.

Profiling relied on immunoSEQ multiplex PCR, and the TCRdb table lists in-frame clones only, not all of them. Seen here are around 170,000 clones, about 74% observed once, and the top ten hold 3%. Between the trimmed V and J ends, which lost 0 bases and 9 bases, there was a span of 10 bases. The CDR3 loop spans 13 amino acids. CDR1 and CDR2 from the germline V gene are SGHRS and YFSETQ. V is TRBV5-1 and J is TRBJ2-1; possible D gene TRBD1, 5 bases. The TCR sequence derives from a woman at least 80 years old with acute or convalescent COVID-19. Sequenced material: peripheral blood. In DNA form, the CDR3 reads TGCGCCAGCAGCTTGGCGAGGCAGGGTGAGCAGTTCTTC. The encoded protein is CASSLARQGEQFF. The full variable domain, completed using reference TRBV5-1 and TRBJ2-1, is KAGVTQTPRYLIKTRGQQVTLSCSPISGHRSVSWYQQTPGQGLQFLFEYFSETQRNKGNFPGRFSGRQFSNSRSEMNVSTLELGDSALYLCASSLARQGEQFFGPGTRLTVL.